This T cell receptor beta chain was sequenced for a study of sequential checkpoint blockade in melanoma. Study in general: Patients were randomized 1:1 to nivolumab-then-ipilimumab or ipilimumab-then-nivolumab first-line. Each arm's sequence ended with maintenance nivolumab.

Only in-frame clones appear in the TCRdb table, and some are missing; sequencing was by immunoSEQ multiplex PCR. The sample records 35,000 to 45,000 clones, roughly 81% being singletons. As for treatment: randomized to nivolumab then ipilimumab (arm A) or the reverse (arm B). Patients had received no earlier DNA-damaging chemotherapy. Sorted cells were live CD3+CD8+, lacking CD19 and CD56, from PBMCs. Trimming pared 1 base from V and 4 bases from J, leaving 7 bases between. Looked up from germline, CDR1 is LNHDA and CDR2 is SQIVND (reference sequence). The CDR3 consists of 13 residues. A word on this clone: Other DNA sequences in this specimen translate into the identical CDR3.

This clonotype originated in a human donor with melanoma. Sequencing was performed on CD8+ T cells sorted from blood (inferred from file names), taken from a patient given nivolumab and ipilimumab in sequence. The rearrangement joins TRBV19 to TRBJ1-1, with TRBD1 as a possible D gene (6 bases). The CDR3 nucleotides are TGTGCCAGTAGTATAGGAGGGGGCACTGAAGCTTTCTTT. Its translation is CASSIGGGTEAFF.